This T cell receptor (beta chain) was recorded in a study of T-cell reconstitution after alpha-beta-depleted transplantation in children. Notes on the study in general: Where alpha-beta T cells came from about two months after transplant was reportedly several hundred expanded graft clones. Newly produced T cells mostly provided counts and TCRbeta diversity after one year, as hyperexpanded clones declined.

The germline V gene encodes CDR1 LGHNA and CDR2 YNFKEQ. This CDR3 is built from 16 residues. The V end lost 0 bases, the J end lost 7 bases, and 16 bases lay between the germline ends. Preparation of the TCRbeta library involved a method that used unique molecular identifiers. TCRdb called the PCR reads again in MiXCR, with one record for every CDR3 protein. The sample yields 65,000 to 70,000 distinct CDR3 sequences, 4.9% seen once. This clonotype occurred many times. What it binds is unknown. V usage is TRBV4-2 and J usage is TRBJ2-1; the D gene could be TRBD1 or TRBD2 (6 bases each). The receptor comes from a boy less than two years old who had a stem cell transplant for acute myeloid leukemia, so the T cells may come from the graft donor. Sequencing used PBMCs, mostly from graft donor cells, obtained 180 days after TCRalphabeta/CD19-depleted stem cell transplant. The CDR3 spells CASSQDTGTPPNEQFF. For the CDR3, the DNA is TGTGCCAGCAGCCAAGATACAGGGACTCCACCTAATGAGCAGTTCTTC.